These 27 T cell receptor beta chains were sequenced from one sample in a study of a mutant IDH1 vaccine in newly diagnosed glioma. Time point reported: week 5, during vaccination. Every vaccination contained 300 ug of the mutant IDH1 20-mer peptide and was paired with topical imiquimod. Which antigens these TCRs recognize remains unknown. Here immunoSEQ multiplex PCR was the method, and the copy in TCRdb shows in-frame clones only, minus some. The sample consists of around 50,000 clones, 90% of them appearing once. Material: PBMCs, obtained from a glioma patient whose treatment included an IDH1 peptide vaccine. The receptors come from a woman in her thirties or forties with glioma.

The chain joins TRBV14 to TRBJ1-2; TRBD1 aligns across 7 bases. Germline CDR1 reads SGHDN; CDR2 reads FVKESK. CDR3 length: 15 residues. Trimming cost V 3 bases and J 2 bases; bases outside gene matches: 6. The CDR3 here is CASSQEQGRNYGYTF. The CDR3 bases are TGTGCCAGCAGCCAGGAACAGGGGCGAAACTATGGCTACACCTTC.

This chain uses TRBV7-2 with TRBJ1-1; the D is unclear. Germline values: CDR1 SGHTA, CDR2 FQGNSA. Trimming cost V 1 base and J 5 bases, with 8 bases left between them. The CDR3 runs to 13 residues. The CDR3 DNA reads TGTGCCAGCAGCTTAGTGGCTGGGACTGAAGCTTTCTTT. Encoded protein: CASSLVAGTEAFF.

This chain uses TRBV4-3 with TRBJ2-5; possibly TRBD1 or TRBD2 for D (5 bases each). CDR3 length: 15 amino acids. V was trimmed by 0 bases and J by 9 bases, leaving 17 bases between them. Germline CDR1 is LGHNA and CDR2 is YSLEER. In DNA, the CDR3 is TGCGCCAGCAGCCAAGATTTCCGGGGCCGGTTTTCCCAGTACTTC. This encodes CASSQDFRGRFSQYF.

The chain carries TRBV2 and TRBJ1-5, with 10 nucleotides matching TRBD1. Losses at the gene ends were 6 bases for V and 6 bases for J; bases not matched to a gene: 8. CDR3 size: 15 residues. CDR1 and CDR2 (germline): SNHLY, FYNNEI. CDR3: CASRETGGTSQPQHF. The CDR3 DNA follows: TGTGCCAGCAGGGAGACAGGGGGCACGAGTCAGCCCCAGCATTTT.

CDR3 coding DNA: TGTGCCAGCAGCCGATGGGGGGAAGAGACCCAGTACTTC. Protein: CASSRWGEETQYF. This chain connects TRBV14 to TRBJ2-5, with D perhaps TRBD2 (6 bases). Germline V CDR1 and CDR2: SGHDN, FVKESK. This CDR3 comprises 13 residues. V was pared by 4 bases and J by 3 bases, with 9 bases between.

This clone was detected only once. This chain links TRBV14 with TRBJ1-4; D remains unclear. Germline V gene data show CDR1 as SGHDN and CDR2 as FVKESK. The ends were cut back, 1 base at V and 3 bases at J, with 6 bases in the middle. The CDR3 extends over 14 amino acids. CDR3 loop: CASSQGLPNEKLFF. CDR3 DNA sequence: TGTGCCAGCAGCCAAGGATTACCTAATGAAAAACTGTTTTTT.

The gene calls are TRBV29-1 and TRBJ1-1, with D perhaps TRBD1 (6 bases). V gave up 0 bases and J gave up 5 bases, with 10 bases separating them. Germline assignment: CDR1 SQVTM and CDR2 ANQGSEA. This CDR3 comprises 13 residues. The CDR3 loop reads CSVEDWRGTEAFF. The CDR3 nucleotides are TGCAGCGTTGAAGATTGGAGGGGGACTGAAGCTTTCTTT.

The chain links TRBV29-1 to TRBJ2-7; D is ambiguous. The V end lost 2 bases, the J end lost 5 bases, and 19 bases lay between the germline ends. CDR3 size: 15 residues. CDR1 SQVTM and CDR2 ANQGSEA come from the germline V gene. The CDR3 sequence is CSVESGGPKRNEQYF. As DNA, the CDR3 is TGCAGCGTTGAATCGGGCGGACCCAAAAGGAACGAGCAGTACTTC.

This clone occurred once. This chain joins TRBV30 and TRBJ2-7; D gene uncertain. V shed 2 bases and J shed 3 bases, with 14 bases lying between them. This CDR3 has 14 amino acids. In germline, CDR1 is GTSNPN, CDR2 SVGIG (reference sequence). Written as DNA, the CDR3 is TGTGCCTGGAGTCTCCCGACACCTGTCTACGAGCAGTACTTC. Translated: CAWSLPTPVYEQYF.

This clone has just a few counts. This rearrangement joins TRBV4-2 to TRBJ2-7, with a possible D match to TRBD2 (6 bases). Trimming pared 0 bases from V and 5 bases from J, leaving 14 bases between. The CDR3 consists of 15 residues. CDR1 and CDR2 (germline): LGHNA, YNFKEQ. As DNA, the CDR3 is TGTGCCAGCAGCCAAGAGGAGGGGCGGAGGGACGAGCAGTACTTC. Protein: CASSQEEGRRDEQYF.

The J gene is TRBJ1-1, the V gene TRBV7-8; tentative D call: TRBD1 (6 bases). V dropped 0 bases and J dropped 0 bases, with 14 bases sitting between them. The CDR3 runs 17 residues. Germline CDR1 and CDR2: SGHVS and FQNEAQ. CDR3 DNA sequence: TGTGCCAGCAGCTTAGCGGGGGGGCGACTCATGAACACTGAAGCTTTCTTT. It yields the protein CASSLAGGRLMNTEAFF.

There are a few counts of this clone. Here the CDR3 DNA reads TGTGCCAGCAGCAGATGGGACTCAAGCTCTGGAAACACCATATATTTT. The encoded protein is CASSRWDSSSGNTIYF. The chain is built from TRBV7-9 and TRBJ1-3; tentative D call: TRBD1 (5 bases). Germline V gives CDR1 SEHNR, CDR2 FQNEAQ (reference sequence). The CDR3 extends over 16 amino acids. Trimming shortened V by 5 bases and J by 0 bases, and 14 bases separated the two germline ends.

The chain is built from TRBV5-6 and TRBJ2-1; TRBD1 agrees at 8 bases. Per germline, CDR1 SGHDT and CDR2 YYEEEE. Trimming at V came to 3 bases and at J to 4 bases, leaving 9 bases not matched to a gene. CDR3 length: 16 amino acids. The CDR3: CASSSWTGRTYNEQFF. DNA of the CDR3: TGTGCCAGCAGCTCATGGACAGGGCGGACTTACAATGAGCAGTTCTTC.

The chain couples TRBV7-8 to TRBJ2-3, with 9 bases aligning to TRBD1. V lost 5 bases, J lost 3 bases, and 6 bases stayed unmatched. CDR1 is SGHVS, CDR2 FQNEAQ, per germline. This CDR3 spans 15 amino acids. The CDR3 DNA is TGTGCCAGCAGCGGGACAGGGATCTTAACAGATACGCAGTATTTT. Its translation is CASSGTGILTDTQYF.

The rearrangement uses TRBV7-9 and TRBJ2-1; D is unclear. Deletions cut 5 bases from V and 3 bases from J, with 11 bases between. Germline CDR1 SEHNR, CDR2 FQNEAQ (reference sequence). The CDR3 consists of 14 residues. DNA for the CDR3: TGTGCCAGCAGCCCCCGACGGAGCTACAATGAGCAGTTCTTC. It codes for CASSPRRSYNEQFF.

This sequence joins TRBV5-4 and TRBJ2-7; TRBD1 aligns across 10 bases. Germline CDR1 reads SGHNT; CDR2 reads YYREEE (reference sequence). Unmatched junction bases numbered 8, after V lost 5 bases and J lost 3 bases. The length of the CDR3 is 15 residues. CDR3: CASSFDRGRDYEQYF. The CDR3 bases are TGTGCCAGCAGTTTCGACAGGGGGCGCGACTACGAGCAGTACTTC.

This clone was seen more than once but under ten times. V is TRBV5-6 and J is TRBJ2-1; 7 positions agree with TRBD2. CDR3 size: 15 residues. Germline CDR1 SGHDT, CDR2 YYEEEE. After removal of 0 bases from V and 7 bases from J, the junction contained 7 bases not matched to a gene. This chain's CDR3 is CASSLALAVRNEQFF. In nucleotides, the CDR3 is TGTGCCAGCAGCTTGGCTCTAGCGGTGAGAAATGAGCAGTTCTTC.

DNA for the CDR3: TGTGCCAGCTCACCATCCGGACTAGCGGGGGGGTTGGATACGCAGTATTTT. As protein: CASSPSGLAGGLDTQYF. This chain joins TRBV18 and TRBJ2-3, with 15 nucleotides matching TRBD2. The CDR3 sequence is 17 residues long. The V gene end was trimmed by 2 bases and the J gene end by 6 bases; junction bases not matched to a gene: 6. Looked up from germline, CDR1 is KGHSH and CDR2 is LQKENI.

The V call is TRBV4-1, the J call TRBJ2-7; 10 bases are shared with TRBD2. Germline CDR1 reads MGHRA; CDR2 reads YSYEKL. V shed 1 base, J shed 4 bases, and the junction held 4 bases outside the gene matches. The CDR3 is 15 amino acids. The CDR3 DNA sequence: TGCGCCAGCAGCCAAGCACCTAGCGGGAGTTACGAGCAGTACTTC. It encodes CASSQAPSGSYEQYF.

The V gene is TRBV6-5, the J gene TRBJ2-2, with a tentative D call TRBD1 (6 bases). Germline assignment: CDR1 MNHEY and CDR2 SVGAGI. V was shortened by 7 bases and J by 0 bases, with 12 bases between the two germline ends. CDR3 size: 15 residues. The CDR3 loop reads CASTYRASNTGELFF. DNA of the CDR3: TGTGCCAGCACCTACAGGGCGTCGAACACCGGGGAGCTGTTTTTT.

The rearrangement uses TRBV6-6 and TRBJ1-1; a possible D gene is TRBD1 (5 bases). The CDR3 is 15 residues long. Trimming took off 4 bases at V and 4 bases at J, with 16 bases between the two ends. The germline V gene has CDR1 MNHNY and CDR2 SVGAGI (reference sequence). The CDR3 loop is CASSFDAGWTTEAFF. CDR3 nucleotides: TGTGCCAGCAGTTTTGACGCAGGGTGGACCACTGAAGCTTTCTTT.

The chain recombines TRBV5-5 with TRBJ1-4, with a weak D call TRBD1 (5 bases). CDR1 and CDR2 (germline): SGHKS, YYEKEE (reference sequence). CDR3 length: 15 amino acids. Between the trimmed V and J ends, which lost 2 bases and 7 bases, there was a span of 15 bases. CDR3 loop: CASSFGDVGGEKLFF. CDR3 sequence (DNA): TGTGCCAGCAGCTTTGGGGACGTGGGGGGTGAAAAACTGTTTTTT.

This clone has just one count. The chain couples TRBV4-2 to TRBJ2-5; D perhaps matches TRBD1 (5 bases). Trimming took 0 bases from V and 5 from J, leaving 16 bases between them. CDR1 is LGHNA, CDR2 YNFKEQ, per germline. The CDR3 has 16 amino acids. CDR3: CASSQDLRGRVETQYF. The CDR3 region has the DNA TGTGCCAGCAGCCAAGATTTAAGGGGTAGGGTGGAGACCCAGTACTTC.

The CDR3 bases are TGTGCCACCAGCAGAGGTTTGCCGACAGATACGCAGTATTTT. Protein product: CATSRGLPTDTQYF. The chain combines TRBV15 with TRBJ2-3, with D uncertain. The CDR3 has 14 residues. Trimming cost V 1 base and J 3 bases, with 8 bases left between them. Germline lookup yields CDR1 LNHNV and CDR2 YYDKDF (reference sequence).

The chain employs TRBV5-8 and TRBJ1-5, with 8 bases that match TRBD1. The CDR3 runs 15 residues. Germline lookup yields CDR1 SGHTS and CDR2 YDEGEE. Trimming cost V 4 bases and J 0 bases; bases outside gene matches: 3. In nucleotides, the CDR3 is TGTGCCAGCAGCCGACAGGGGACTAGCAATCAGCCCCAGCATTTT. Its translation: CASSRQGTSNQPQHF.

This sequence joins TRBV10-2 and TRBJ2-7; D ambiguous. V was clipped by 6 bases and J by 6 bases, with 12 bases between them. This CDR3 has 12 residues. Germline lookup yields CDR1 WSHSY and CDR2 SAAADI. In nucleotides, the CDR3 is TGCGCCAGCAGGAAGATGGGGTCCGAGCAGTACTTC. Amino acids: CASRKMGSEQYF.

The genes are TRBV16 and TRBJ1-4; TRBD1 might be the D (6 bases). This CDR3 contains 15 residues. V was pared by 3 bases and J by 4 bases, with 12 bases between. The germline V gene has CDR1 KGHSY and CDR2 FQNENV. Here the CDR3 DNA reads TGTGCCAGCAGCCATTCGGCAGGGGTTAATGAAAAACTGTTTTTT. Translating gives CASSHSAGVNEKLFF.